Listed below are T cell receptor beta chains from one sample, sequenced in a study of T cells after yellow fever vaccination. Via MiXCR, TCRdb re-called the 5' RACE reads, giving one row per CDR3 protein. The sample contains some 97,000 distinct CDR3 sequences, roughly 5.2% of which appear only once. The sequencing used CD8+ T cells sorted from PBMCs, collected 10 days after the yellow fever booster vaccination. Receptors originate from a man between 18 and 29 years old who received the YFV17D yellow fever vaccine. The CDR3 runs from the conserved cysteine through the conserved F or W. A D gene is named only where the DNA matches it firmly. For some rows the clone size is stated as once, few or many, or as a class when expanded; others skip it.

>TRBV6-5|few|TRBD1|TRBJ1-6
CASSYSYRGRNSPLHF
TGTGCCAGCAGTTACTCGTACAGGGGGAGAAATTCACCCCTCCACTTT
>TRBV7-6|NA|NA|TRBJ2-3
CASSSNRDTQYF
TGTGCCAGCAGCTCCAACAGGGATACGCAGTATTTT
>TRBV27|NA|NA|TRBJ2-5
CASRPLTGGETQYF
TGTGCCAGCAGGCCACTGACAGGTGGGGAGACCCAGTACTTC
>TRBV6-1|NA|NA|TRBJ2-7
CASSARYEQYF
TGTGCCAGCAGTGCGCGTTACGAGCAGTACTTC
>TRBV6-2/TRBV6-3|many|NA|TRBJ2-7
CASGTSWFYEQYF
TGTGCCAGCGGGACTTCTTGGTTCTACGAGCAGTACTTC
>TRBV4-3|NA|TRBD2|TRBJ2-7
CASSQERSGGSRYEQYF
TGCGCCAGCAGCCAAGAACGGAGCGGGGGCTCACGGTACGAGCAGTACTTC
>TRBV4-1|few|NA|TRBJ1-1
CASSRGGEAFF
TGCGCCAGCAGCAGGGGGGGCGAAGCTTTCTTT
>TRBV24-1|NA|TRBD2|TRBJ2-1
CATSPRLAGDDNEQFF
TGTGCCACCAGTCCCCGACTAGCGGGGGATGACAATGAGCAGTTCTTC
>TRBV6-5|NA|NA|TRBJ1-6
CASSLSGVSPLHF
TGTGCCAGCAGTTTGTCGGGGGTTTCACCCCTCCACTTT
>TRBV7-2|NA|TRBD1|TRBJ1-1
CASSALTGSEAFF
TGTGCCAGCAGCGCACTGACAGGGTCTGAAGCTTTCTTT
>TRBV11-2|few|TRBD1|TRBJ2-5
CASSSYRDREETQYF
TGTGCCAGCAGTTCCTATCGGGACAGGGAAGAGACCCAGTACTTC
>TRBV9|NA|TRBD1|TRBJ1-4
CASSATGGREKLFF
TGTGCCAGCAGCGCGACAGGGGGTCGTGAAAAACTGTTTTTT
>TRBV4-1|many|TRBD2|TRBJ2-7
CASSQEGLASYEQYF
TGCGCCAGCAGCCAAGAAGGACTAGCATCCTACGAGCAGTACTTC
>TRBV20-1|many|NA|TRBJ2-1
CSAPPDRDHTTEQFF
TGCAGTGCCCCCCCGGATAGGGATCACACCACTGAGCAGTTCTTC
>TRBV12-3/TRBV12-4|NA|NA|TRBJ1-2
CASSDRGPYGYTF
TGTGCCAGCAGCGACCGGGGGCCCTATGGCTACACCTTC
>TRBV7-2|NA|NA|TRBJ1-1
CASSAFRGPEAFF
TGTGCCAGCAGCGCCTTTCGAGGGCCAGAAGCTTTCTTT
>TRBV11-2|NA|TRBD2|TRBJ2-1
CASSPLRGGPSDNEQFF
TGTGCCAGCAGCCCCCTACGGGGGGGCCCCTCCGACAATGAGCAGTTCTTC
>TRBV12-3/TRBV12-4|once|NA|TRBJ1-5
CASSPWTGDQPQHF
TGTGCCAGCAGCCCCTGGACGGGGGATCAGCCCCAGCATTTT
>TRBV29-1|many|NA|TRBJ2-3
CSVEQDFPDTQYF
TGCAGCGTTGAACAGGACTTCCCAGATACGCAGTATTTT
>TRBV9|few|NA|TRBJ2-7
CASSGLGGPEQYF
TGTGCCAGCAGCGGCCTTGGCGGTCCCGAGCAGTACTTC
>TRBV25-1|many|NA|TRBJ2-1
CASSGSSYNEQFF
TGTGCCAGCAGTGGGAGCTCCTACAATGAGCAGTTCTTC
>TRBV7-9|NA|NA|TRBJ2-3
CASTPLFTDTQYF
TGTGCCAGCACCCCTTTATTCACAGATACGCAGTATTTT
>TRBV20-1|few|NA|TRBJ1-2
CSARDADQYGYTF
TGCAGTGCTAGAGATGCCGACCAGTATGGCTACACCTTC
>TRBV7-9|NA|TRBD1|TRBJ2-7
CASSTSPGTGVYEQYF
TGTGCCAGCAGCACTAGTCCCGGGACAGGGGTCTACGAGCAGTACTTC
>TRBV12-3/TRBV12-4|NA|NA|TRBJ2-6
CASSLSGDLSGANVLTF
TGTGCCAGCAGTTTGTCAGGGGACCTCTCTGGGGCCAACGTCCTGACTTTC
>TRBV12-3/TRBV12-4|NA|TRBD1|TRBJ1-5
CASSPRTGNQPQHF
TGTGCCAGCAGTCCGCGGACAGGTAATCAGCCCCAGCATTTT
>TRBV12-5|NA|TRBD1|TRBJ1-4
CASGEPGQNNEKLFF
TGTGCTAGTGGTGAGCCGGGACAGAATAATGAAAAACTGTTTTTT
>TRBV7-9|NA|TRBD1|TRBJ1-1
CASASSGGATEAFF
TGTGCCAGCGCGTCCTCAGGGGGGGCAACTGAAGCTTTCTTT
>TRBV6-5|NA|NA|TRBJ1-1
CDSRLGGTEAFF
TGTGACAGCAGATTGGGAGGCACTGAAGCTTTCTTT
>TRBV7-3|many|TRBD2|TRBJ2-3
CASSLDPGGITDTQYF
TGTGCCAGCAGCTTGGATCCGGGGGGGATCACAGATACGCAGTATTTT
>TRBV6-5|NA|TRBD2|TRBJ2-5
CASSYWVAGGPETQYF
TGTGCCAGCAGTTACTGGGTAGCGGGGGGGCCTGAGACCCAGTACTTC
>TRBV9|NA|NA|TRBJ1-3
CASSVEAGSGNTIYF
TGTGCCAGCAGCGTAGAAGCAGGCTCTGGAAACACCATATATTTT
>TRBV20-1|NA|NA|TRBJ2-6
CSALDGSGANVLTF
TGCAGTGCTTTAGACGGATCTGGGGCCAACGTCCTGACTTTC
>TRBV29-1|many|NA|TRBJ2-3
CSAAQTSGGTDTQYF
TGCAGCGCTGCCCAAACTTCCGGAGGCACAGATACGCAGTATTTT
>TRBV11-2|many|TRBD1|TRBJ2-7
CASSSGTGNYEQYF
TGTGCCAGCAGCTCCGGGACAGGGAACTACGAGCAGTACTTC
>TRBV7-2|NA|TRBD1|TRBJ1-2
CASTLPLTGSGDGYTF
TGTGCCAGCACCCTACCCCTGACAGGGTCAGGAGATGGCTACACCTTC
>TRBV7-6|many|TRBD2|TRBJ2-1
CASSLERGVLNEQFF
TGTGCCAGCAGCTTAGAGCGGGGGGTCCTGAATGAGCAGTTCTTC
>TRBV6-5|few|TRBD1|TRBJ2-7
CASRSGTGGREQYF
TGTGCCAGCAGGTCCGGGACAGGGGGTCGCGAGCAGTACTTC